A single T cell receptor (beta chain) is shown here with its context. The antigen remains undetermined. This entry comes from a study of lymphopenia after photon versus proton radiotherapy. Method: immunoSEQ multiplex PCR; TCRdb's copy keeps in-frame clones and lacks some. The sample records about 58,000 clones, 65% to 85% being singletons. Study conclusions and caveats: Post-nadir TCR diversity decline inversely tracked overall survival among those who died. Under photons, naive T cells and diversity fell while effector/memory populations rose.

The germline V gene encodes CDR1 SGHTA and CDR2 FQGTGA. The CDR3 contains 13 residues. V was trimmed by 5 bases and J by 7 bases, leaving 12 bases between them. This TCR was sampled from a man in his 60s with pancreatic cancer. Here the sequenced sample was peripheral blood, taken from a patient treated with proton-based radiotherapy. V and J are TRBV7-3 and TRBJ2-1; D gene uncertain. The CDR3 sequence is CASSPHVSNEQFF. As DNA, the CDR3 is TGTGCCAGCAGCCCTCACGTAAGTAATGAGCAGTTCTTC.